This entry concerns a single T cell receptor beta chain. Its antigen remains unknown. This sample is part of a study of shared clonotypes between healthy human individuals. Study-wide points: Read depth was anticipated to influence clonotype sharing among donors.

Study processing details: Because ImmunoSEQ provided only junction sequences with no quality scores, the filtering differed. The data were produced by immunoSEQ multiplex PCR, yet TCRdb's version contains in-frame clones alone and is incomplete. The D gene and trimming were derived from the DNA, and the V and J assignments and clone size from that table. The table has 2,500,000 or so clones, 80% to 95% seen once. This CDR3 comprises 17 residues. V trimming: 5 bases; J trimming: 4 bases; junction bases outside the gene matches: 13. The V gene's germline CDR1 is LNHDA and CDR2 SQIVND (reference sequence).

The receptor's source is a man younger than 35 in good health. Some clones in this sample may be carry-over from other donors' samples. This rearrangement joins TRBV19 to TRBJ1-4, with 7 bases that match TRBD1. Sequencing was carried out using naive CD4+ T cells from PBMCs. Subset indicated: CD45RA+ positively selected. CDR3 sequence: CASSAYRDSKSNEKLFF. The CDR3 DNA reads TGTGCCAGTAGTGCATACCGGGACAGCAAGAGTAATGAAAAACTGTTTTTT.